One and the same sample provided the 5 T cell receptor beta chains below, sequenced in a study of blood T cell dynamics during melanoma immunotherapy. Profiled with immunoSEQ multiplex PCR; TCRdb holds only in-frame clones, not every one. The table includes 9,600 or so clones, over 75% detected once. Time point defined: week 3, after first cycle of checkpoint inhibitor. The sample was blood, taken from a patient treated with checkpoint blockade. Receptors were obtained from a human donor with melanoma.

This clone was seen once. The chain uses TRBV30 and TRBJ2-2; D is unclear. V gave up 1 base and J gave up 6 bases, with 9 bases separating them. From germline, CDR1 is GTSNPN and CDR2 SVGIG (reference sequence). The CDR3 has 13 residues. DNA for the CDR3: TGTGCCTGGAGTGCCCCTCGGCCCGGGGAGCTGTTTTTT. Translating gives CAWSAPRPGELFF. The full variable domain, rest sourced from reference TRBV30 and TRBJ2-2, is SQTIHQWPATLVQPVGSPLSLECTVEGTSNPNLYWYRQAAGRGLQLLFYSVGIGQISSEVPQNLSASRPQDRQFILSSKKLLLSDSGFYLCAWSAPRPGELFFGEGSRLTVL.

This sequence joins TRBV19 and TRBJ1-6; no reliable D call. The V end was cut by 6 bases, the J end by 6 bases, with 15 bases between. The CDR3 consists of 15 residues. Germline CDR1 reads LNHDA; CDR2 reads SQIVND (reference sequence). For the CDR3, the DNA is TGTGCCAGTAGCCTCGATGGGGTCCCTAATTCACCCCTCCACTTT. This codes for CASSLDGVPNSPLHF.

The chain employs TRBV7-2 and TRBJ1-6; TRBD1 agrees at 8 bases. J was trimmed by 7 bases and V by 6 bases; bases with no gene match: 8. Germline V CDR1 and CDR2: SGHTA, FQGNSA. The CDR3 is made up of 15 amino acids. The DNA of the CDR3 is TGTGCCAGCAGTCAAAGACAGGGGCAAAATTCACCCCTCCACTTT. Its translation is CASSQRQGQNSPLHF.

V usage is TRBV7-2 and J usage is TRBJ2-5; 8 bases map to TRBD2. V shed 4 bases and J 5 bases; nucleotides not matched to a gene: 9. The CDR3 length is 15 residues. In germline, CDR1 is SGHTA, CDR2 FQGNSA. In nucleotides, the CDR3 is TGTGCCAGCAGCTCCGGGGGGGGGCGCGCGGAGACCCAGTACTTC. Encoded protein: CASSSGGGRAETQYF.

V is TRBV10-1 and J is TRBJ1-1; 9 nucleotides agree with TRBD1. Trimming cost V 3 bases and J 12 bases; bases outside gene matches: 8. The length of the CDR3 is 13 residues. Germline lookup yields CDR1 WNHNN and CDR2 SYGVQD (reference sequence). In DNA form, the CDR3 reads TGCGCCAGCAGTGATCAACAGGGGGCGGTTACTTTCTTT. Translating it yields CASSDQQGAVTFF.